This T cell receptor beta chain was sequenced in a study of shared clonotypes between healthy human individuals. Study-wide points: Clonotypes shared by all four sorted-subset donors had higher generation probabilities than non-shared clonotypes.

Method: immunoSEQ multiplex PCR; TCRdb's copy keeps in-frame clones and lacks some. This table holds 750,000 to 1,000,000 clones, almost 95% found once. As concerns this clone: The antigen is unknown.

Naive CD8 populations comprised CD45RO-negative cells positively selected for CCR7, excluding terminally differentiated effector memory CD45RA+ cells. The CDR3 is made up of 18 amino acids. The ends were cut back, 4 bases at V and 4 bases at J, with 25 bases in the middle. Germline-derived CDR1 and CDR2 are SGHNT and YYREEE (reference sequence). Sequencing was carried out using naive CD8+ T cells sorted from blood. This TCR was sampled from a young man in good health. The chain combines TRBV5-4 with TRBJ2-3, with D possibly TRBD2 on 6 matching bases. CDR3 coding DNA: TGTGCCAGCAGCCCTGTTCCCCGGGACTCCCCTCGGGCAGATACGCAGTATTTT. This sequence encodes CASSPVPRDSPRADTQYF.